The T cell receptor beta chain under discussion was sequenced for a study of blood T cell repertoires in COVID-19. Overall study: The United States, Italy and Spain were the sources of the acute and convalescent COVID-19 samples. Sources were T cells, B-cell-depleted T cells, or PBMCs; the material itself was cDNA or gDNA.

Authors' processing steps: The assay estimated nucleated cells by amplifying reference gene primers. TCRdb's table, derived via immunoSEQ multiplex PCR, lists solely in-frame clones and lacks some. V and J calls and clone size are those listed in that table; D and trimming were worked out from the DNA. The table lists roughly 240,000 clones, about nine tenths of them singletons. Germline V gene sequence: CDR1 SGHRS, CDR2 YFSETQ. Between the trimmed V and J ends, which lost 0 bases and 0 bases, there was a span of 9 bases. The CDR3 is 15 residues long. Clinical histories supplied by participants themselves formed the basis of cohort assignment. This clone appeared once.

The chain links TRBV5-1 to TRBJ1-1; maybe TRBD1 (5 bases). The sample consisted of PBMCs or T cells enriched from blood (not recorded which). The source of this sequence is a woman aged 40 to 50 with acute COVID-19. In DNA form, the CDR3 reads TGCGCCAGCAGCTTGGCCGGGGGTCTGAACACTGAAGCTTTCTTT. This sequence encodes CASSLAGGLNTEAFF. Based on the CDR3 plus reference TRBV5-1 and TRBJ1-1, the full variable domain is KAGVTQTPRYLIKTRGQQVTLSCSPISGHRSVSWYQQTPGQGLQFLFEYFSETQRNKGNFPGRFSGRQFSNSRSEMNVSTLELGDSALYLCASSLAGGLNTEAFFGQGTRLTVV.